The 5 T cell receptor beta chains listed next were all sequenced from one sample in a study of PD-L1 blockade in urothelial cancer. This table comes from immunoSEQ multiplex PCR, and its TCRdb copy is limited to in-frame clones, with some not included. The repertoire holds 25,000 to 35,000 clones, with roughly 86% as singletons. This material consisted of PBMCs, taken around atezolizumab (anti-PD-L1) treatment. The source is a man in his forties or fifties with urothelial cancer.

This clone was seen once. The chain recombines TRBV28 with TRBJ2-7; D may be TRBD2 (6 bases). The CDR3 runs 14 residues. V was pared by 7 bases and J by 9 bases, with 22 bases between. Germline assignment: CDR1 MDHEN and CDR2 SYDVKM. CDR3 coding DNA: TGTGCCAGCAAACTCAAACCGGGACTCCAAGGGCAGTACTTC. This translates into CASKLKPGLQGQYF.

The chain joins TRBV7-2 to TRBJ1-1; D remains unclear. The germline CDR1 and CDR2 sequences are SGHTA and FQGNSA. V was cut by 1 base and J by 9 bases, with 12 bases left in between. This CDR3 is built from 13 residues. The CDR3 DNA follows: TGTGCCAGCAGCTTAGGGGCAGCTCGTCAAGCTTTCTTT. This encodes CASSLGAARQAFF.

This chain connects TRBV30 to TRBJ2-1; D is possibly TRBD2 (5 bases). The CDR3 consists of 14 residues. Germline V gene lookup returns CDR1 GTSNPN and CDR2 SVGIG (reference sequence). Trimming removed 3 bases at V and 2 bases at J, with 11 bases between. The CDR3 spells CAWSRSGTYNEQFF. In DNA form, the CDR3 reads TGTGCCTGGAGCCGAAGCGGAACCTACAATGAGCAGTTCTTC. Full variable domain (missing parts from reference TRBV30 and TRBJ2-1): SQTIHQWPATLVQPVGSPLSLECTVEGTSNPNLYWYRQAAGRGLQLLFYSVGIGQISSEVPQNLSASRPQDRQFILSSKKLLLSDSGFYLCAWSRSGTYNEQFFGPGTRLTVL.

V gene TRBV7-9 combines with J gene TRBJ2-7; D is undetermined. This CDR3 is 11 amino acids long. V lost 5 bases and J lost 3, with 5 bases in between. CDR1 SEHNR and CDR2 FQNEAQ come from the germline V gene (reference sequence). The CDR3 nucleotides are TGTGCCAGCAGCCGCTACTACGAGCAGTACTTC. This codes for CASSRYYEQYF.

This clone was observed a few times. The V call is TRBV27, the J call TRBJ1-1; D is unresolved. The CDR3 consists of 13 residues. The germline CDR1 and CDR2 sequences are MNHEY and SMNVEV (reference sequence). Trimming stripped 3 bases from V and 1 base from J, with 6 bases between. Here the CDR3 DNA reads TGTGCCAGCAGTTTGGGGAGGAACACTGAAGCTTTCTTT. Amino acids: CASSLGRNTEAFF.